What follows are 30 T cell receptor beta chains derived from one specimen sequenced in a study of blood T cell repertoires in COVID-19. Profiling relied on immunoSEQ multiplex PCR, and the TCRdb table lists in-frame clones only, not all of them. Of fewer than 400,000 clones in the sample, 92% were seen once. The sequencing input was PBMCs or T cells enriched from blood (not recorded which). The receptor set was obtained from a woman aged 25-40 years who had recovered from COVID-19.

V gene TRBV11-2 combines with J gene TRBJ2-7, with 7 bases lining up with TRBD2. The germline CDR1 and CDR2 sequences are SGHAT and FQNNGV. V lost 5 bases, J lost 0 bases, and 7 bases stayed unmatched. The CDR3 totals 15 residues. CDR3 residues: CASSLSGAPSYEQYF. The DNA of the CDR3 is TGTGCCAGCAGCCTAAGCGGGGCACCCTCCTACGAGCAGTACTTC. The full variable domain, its missing parts supplied by reference TRBV11-2 and TRBJ2-7, is EAGVAQSPRYKIIEKRQSVAFWCNPISGHATLYWYQQILGQGPKLLIQFQNNGVVDDSQLPKDRFSAERLKGVDSTLKIQPAKLEDSAVYLCASSLSGAPSYEQYFGPGTRLTVT.

This clone was detected once. The J gene is TRBJ1-2, the V gene TRBV28, with D possibly matching TRBD1 (5 bases). CDR3 size: 18 residues. Trimming took off 3 bases at V and 0 bases at J, with 20 bases between the two ends. Germline assignment: CDR1 MDHEN and CDR2 SYDVKM. As DNA, the CDR3 is TGTGCCAGCAGTTTTGCGGGGATTGGAAAAGGGGCTAACTATGGCTACACCTTC. It is translated as CASSFAGIGKGANYGYTF.

This sequence joins TRBV5-5 and TRBJ1-2; D unresolved. The CDR3 consists of 12 residues. V lost 0 bases to trimming and J lost 7 bases, with 7 bases between them. Germline lookup yields CDR1 SGHKS and CDR2 YYEKEE (reference sequence). CDR3 protein: CASSLDTAGYTF. The CDR3 DNA reads as TGTGCCAGCAGCTTGGACACCGCTGGCTACACCTTC.

The V and J genes are TRBV10-3 and TRBJ2-3, with a tentative D call TRBD1 (5 bases). Germline-derived CDR1 and CDR2 are ENHRY and SYGVKD. V was cut by 6 bases and J by 0 bases, with 7 bases left in between. This CDR3 spans 13 amino acids. In DNA, the CDR3 is TGTGCCATCAGGCAGGGTAGCACAGATACGCAGTATTTT. Translating gives CAIRQGSTDTQYF.

CDR3 coding DNA: TGTGCCAGCAGCTGGACAGGCGCTCGAGTCACCGGGGAGCTGTTTTTT. Translation gives CASSWTGARVTGELFF. The chain joins TRBV5-5 to TRBJ2-2; the match to TRBD1 covers 7 bases. V shed 3 bases, J shed 4 bases, and the junction held 9 bases outside the gene matches. Germline CDR1 is SGHKS and CDR2 is YYEKEE (reference sequence). The CDR3 totals 16 residues.

The rearrangement links TRBV5-5 to TRBJ2-2; no reliable D call. Per germline, CDR1 SGHKS and CDR2 YYEKEE (reference sequence). The length of the CDR3 is 15 residues. V lost 4 bases and J lost 5, with 15 bases in between. Written as DNA, the CDR3 is TGTGCCAGCAGCCATATATCGACTGGGACCGGGGAGCTGTTTTTT. The encoded protein is CASSHISTGTGELFF.

The rearrangement links TRBV7-2 to TRBJ1-2; D ambiguous. In germline, CDR1 is SGHTA, CDR2 FQGNSA. V lost 5 bases to trimming and J lost 7 bases, with 20 bases between them. This CDR3 is 15 amino acids long. The chain's CDR3 is CASSGPDDYWGGYTF. The CDR3 bases are TGTGCCAGCAGCGGGCCGGACGACTATTGGGGTGGCTACACCTTC.

This rearrangement joins TRBV27 to TRBJ2-7; D may be TRBD2 (8 bases). CDR3 length: 13 residues. The V gene's germline CDR1 is MNHEY and CDR2 SMNVEV (reference sequence). The V and J ends lost 6 bases and 7 bases respectively, with 16 bases between them. CDR3 in amino acids: CASSPGGGWEQYF. The CDR3 coding sequence is TGTGCCAGCAGCCCGGGAGGGGGCTGGGAGCAGTACTTC.

The chain combines TRBV27 with TRBJ2-3; D gene ambiguous. The CDR3 totals 12 residues. V dropped 8 bases and J dropped 4 bases, with 10 bases sitting between them. Per the germline V gene, CDR1 is MNHEY and CDR2 is SMNVEV (reference sequence). In DNA form, the CDR3 reads TGTGCCAGCGGGCTTTTTTCAGATACGCAGTATTTT. It yields the protein CASGLFSDTQYF.

The rearrangement uses TRBV12-3 or TRBV12-4 and TRBJ1-3, with D uncertain. This CDR3 is 12 amino acids long. Trimming left V 7 bases short and J 10 bases short, with 14 bases between. CDR3 nucleotide sequence: TGTGCCAGCACTCTCAAATCGGGGACCATATATTTT. It is translated as CASTLKSGTIYF.

This chain connects TRBV7-8 to TRBJ2-4; 14 bases line up with TRBD2. CDR1 and CDR2 (germline): SGHVS, FQNEAQ. The V and J ends lost 2 bases and 2 bases, in that order; junction bases with no gene match: 8. The CDR3 sequence is 19 residues long. The CDR3 DNA sequence: TGTGCCAGCAGCTTATCTCCGGGACTAGCGGGAGATTCCAAAAACATTCAGTACTTC. Translating it yields CASSLSPGLAGDSKNIQYF.

To note about this clone: An end of the junction differs from the germline gene, which may be a read error. The chain joins TRBV11-2 to TRBJ1-2, with 8 bases matching TRBD1. The CDR3 consists of 17 residues. Germline-derived CDR1 and CDR2 are SGHAT and FQNNGV. The CDR3 DNA is TGTGCCAGCAGCTCTAGCCCGACAGGGGTTGGAATGTATGGTTACACCTTC. It yields the protein CASSSSPTGVGMYGYTF.

J is TRBJ2-2 and V is TRBV19; 10 bases are shared with TRBD1. The CDR3 length is 18 residues. Germline lookup yields CDR1 LNHDA and CDR2 SQIVND (reference sequence). Trimming took 7 bases from V and 0 from J; bases not matched to a gene: 11. The CDR3 bases are TGTGCCAGTAACCCGGGACAGGGGCTCTCCGCGAACACCGGGGAGCTGTTTTTT. Protein: CASNPGQGLSANTGELFF.

V gene TRBV5-8 combines with J gene TRBJ1-1; perhaps TRBD1 as D (5 bases). CDR1 and CDR2 from the germline V gene are SGHTS and YDEGEE. Trimming took off 0 bases at V and 1 base at J, with 13 bases between the two ends. CDR3 length: 16 amino acids. Here the CDR3 reads CASSLDLHQGNTEAFF. For the CDR3, the DNA is TGTGCCAGCAGCTTGGATCTCCATCAGGGGAACACTGAAGCTTTCTTT.

CDR3 nucleotides: TGTGCCAGCAGCCTCGGACTAGGGTCCTACAATGAGCAGTTCTTC. It yields the protein CASSLGLGSYNEQFF. The V gene is TRBV5-5, the J gene TRBJ2-1; 7 bases are shared with TRBD2. This CDR3 spans 15 amino acids. J gave up 1 base and V 4 bases, and 5 bases lay outside the gene matches. From germline, CDR1 is SGHKS and CDR2 YYEKEE (reference sequence).

V and J are TRBV4-1 and TRBJ1-1; possibly TRBD1 for D (5 bases). V was cut by 1 base and J by 4 bases, with 13 bases left in between. The CDR3 sequence is 15 residues long. CDR1 is MGHRA, CDR2 YSYEKL, per germline. CDR3: CASSQGTPKPTEAFF. CDR3 coding DNA: TGCGCCAGCAGCCAAGGGACACCCAAACCCACTGAAGCTTTCTTT.

The chain joins TRBV5-4 to TRBJ2-3, with D possibly being TRBD2 (5 bases). Germline loops: CDR1 SGHNT, CDR2 YYREEE (reference sequence). This CDR3 is 16 amino acids long. V was clipped by 0 bases and J by 0 bases, with 11 bases between them. The CDR3 protein is CASSLAGLASTDTQYF. CDR3 bases: TGTGCCAGCAGCTTGGCCGGACTGGCTAGCACAGATACGCAGTATTTT.

The V gene is TRBV6-1, the J gene TRBJ1-1; 9 positions agree with TRBD1. There are 18 residues in the CDR3. V dropped 2 bases and J dropped 3; count of bases not matched to a gene: 13. Germline lookup yields CDR1 MNHNS and CDR2 SASEGT. The CDR3 DNA is TGTGCCAGCAGTGAACAAGGGACTGGGACAGGGTTGTACACTGAAGCTTTCTTT. Residues: CASSEQGTGTGLYTEAFF.

This rearrangement joins TRBV30 to TRBJ1-1, with 9 bases that match TRBD1. The CDR3 has 14 amino acids. The germline V gene has CDR1 GTSNPN and CDR2 SVGIG (reference sequence). V shed 4 bases and J 1 base; nucleotides not matched to a gene: 4. The CDR3 here is CAWKKTGGNTEAFF. In nucleotides, the CDR3 is TGTGCCTGGAAAAAGACAGGGGGGAACACTGAAGCTTTCTTT.

The CDR3 sequence is CASSSKTRSGNTGELFF. In nucleotides, the CDR3 is TGCGCCAGCAGCTCGAAGACCCGGAGCGGGAACACCGGGGAGCTGTTTTTT. The chain is built from TRBV5-1 and TRBJ2-2, with D possibly being TRBD2 (5 bases). The V gene's germline CDR1 is SGHRS and CDR2 YFSETQ. V lost 3 bases and J lost 1, with 16 bases in between. The CDR3 is 17 amino acids.

Here the CDR3 reads CASSLGQGDLDEQFF. Here the CDR3 DNA reads TGTGCCAGCAGTTTAGGGCAGGGGGATTTAGATGAGCAGTTCTTC. J is TRBJ2-1 and V is TRBV27; TRBD1 matches at 7 bases. CDR3 length: 15 amino acids. The J segment lost 8 bases and the V segment lost 2 bases, leaving 9 bases of the junction unmatched. Germline values: CDR1 MNHEY, CDR2 SMNVEV (reference sequence).

The chain links TRBV9 to TRBJ2-2, with TRBD1 matching over 9 bases. Germline values: CDR1 SGDLS, CDR2 YYNGEE. V lost 4 bases, J lost 6 bases, and 4 bases stayed unmatched. This CDR3 region has 14 residues. The CDR3 sequence: CASSPGQGAGELFF. In nucleotides, the CDR3 is TGTGCCAGCAGCCCGGGACAGGGCGCCGGGGAGCTGTTTTTT.

The chain links TRBV28 to TRBJ2-7; 7 bases align to TRBD2. Losses at the gene ends were 5 bases for V and 2 bases for J; bases not matched to a gene: 6. This CDR3 spans 14 amino acids. CDR1 MDHEN and CDR2 SYDVKM come from the germline V gene. CDR3 sequence reads: CASSPGGGAYEQYF. The CDR3 DNA follows: TGTGCCAGCAGTCCCGGGGGAGGGGCCTACGAGCAGTACTTC.

This sequence joins TRBV18 and TRBJ1-1; D remains unclear. Germline CDR1 reads KGHSH; CDR2 reads LQKENI. The CDR3 has 11 residues. The V gene lost 4 bases and the J gene lost 5 bases, with 5 bases spanning the gap. The CDR3 loop is CASSRTTEAFF. The CDR3 DNA reads as TGTGCCAGCTCACGAACAACTGAAGCTTTCTTT.

The chain uses TRBV7-9 and TRBJ2-7; no firm D call. CDR3 size: 12 residues. Between the trimmed V and J ends, which lost 3 bases and 6 bases, there was a span of 9 bases. Germline V lookup: CDR1 SEHNR, CDR2 FQNEAQ (reference sequence). This CDR3 is CASSLTPTEQYF. The DNA of the CDR3 is TGTGCCAGCAGCTTGACTCCTACCGAGCAGTACTTC. Supplemented by reference TRBV7-9 and TRBJ2-7, the full variable domain reads DTGVSQNPRHKITKRGQNVTFRCDPISEHNRLYWYRQTLGQGPEFLTYFQNEAQLEKSRLLSDRFSAERPKGSFSTLEIQRTEQGDSAMYLCASSLTPTEQYFGPGTRLTVT.

In DNA, the CDR3 is TGTGCCAGCAGCTTACACGAGACAGTCCTCGGGTACGAGCAGTACTTC. Protein product: CASSLHETVLGYEQYF. This chain connects TRBV7-2 to TRBJ2-7; D is perhaps TRBD1 (5 bases). The CDR3 is made up of 16 amino acids. The germline V gene has CDR1 SGHTA and CDR2 FQGNSA. Trimming removed 2 bases at V and 4 bases at J, with 18 bases between.

This sequence joins TRBV7-2 and TRBJ2-5; 11 bases align to TRBD2. CDR1 SGHTA and CDR2 FQGNSA come from the germline V gene. Unmatched junction bases numbered 2, after V lost 1 base and J lost 1 base. CDR3 length: 16 amino acids. The CDR3 sequence: CASSLGLAGGQETQYF. In DNA form, the CDR3 reads TGTGCCAGCAGCTTAGGGCTAGCGGGGGGCCAAGAGACCCAGTACTTC. Full variable domain (remainder filled in from reference TRBV7-2 and TRBJ2-5): GAGVSQSPSNKVTEKGKDVELRCDPISGHTALYWYRQSLGQGLEFLIYFQGNSAPDKSGLPSDRFSAERTGGSVSTLTIQRTQQEDSAVYLCASSLGLAGGQETQYFGPGTRLLVL.

The chain links TRBV28 to TRBJ1-6; D is possibly TRBD1 (5 bases). The CDR3 loop spans 16 amino acids. Germline V gene lookup returns CDR1 MDHEN and CDR2 SYDVKM. Trimming removed 7 bases at V and 1 base at J, with 14 bases between. CDR3 loop: CASTFMGRSYNSPLHF. The CDR3, as DNA: TGTGCCAGCACGTTTATGGGGCGGTCCTATAATTCACCCCTCCACTTT.

This CDR3 reads CAGATGGTEAFF. The DNA of the CDR3 is TGTGCCGGTGCGACAGGGGGCACTGAAGCTTTCTTT. This chain joins TRBV28 and TRBJ1-1; the match to TRBD1 covers 9 bases. The V gene's germline CDR1 is MDHEN and CDR2 SYDVKM. This CDR3 is built from 12 residues. J lost 4 bases, V lost 11 bases, and 5 bases had no gene match. Full variable domain (missing parts from reference TRBV28 and TRBJ1-1): DVKVTQSSRYLVKRTGEKVFLECVQDMDHENMFWYRQDPGLGLRLIYFSYDVKMKEKGDIPEGYSVSREKKERFSLILESASTNQTSMYLCAGATGGTEAFFGQGTRLTVV.

The genes are TRBV2 and TRBJ1-1; TRBD1 matches at 7 bases. Germline CDR1 and CDR2: SNHLY and FYNNEI. Trimming removed 6 bases from V and 4 bases from J; junction bases left unmatched: 5. The length of the CDR3 is 13 residues. In DNA form, the CDR3 reads TGTGCCAGCAGGGGGACAGCGGGCACTGAAGCTTTCTTT. Protein sequence: CASRGTAGTEAFF.